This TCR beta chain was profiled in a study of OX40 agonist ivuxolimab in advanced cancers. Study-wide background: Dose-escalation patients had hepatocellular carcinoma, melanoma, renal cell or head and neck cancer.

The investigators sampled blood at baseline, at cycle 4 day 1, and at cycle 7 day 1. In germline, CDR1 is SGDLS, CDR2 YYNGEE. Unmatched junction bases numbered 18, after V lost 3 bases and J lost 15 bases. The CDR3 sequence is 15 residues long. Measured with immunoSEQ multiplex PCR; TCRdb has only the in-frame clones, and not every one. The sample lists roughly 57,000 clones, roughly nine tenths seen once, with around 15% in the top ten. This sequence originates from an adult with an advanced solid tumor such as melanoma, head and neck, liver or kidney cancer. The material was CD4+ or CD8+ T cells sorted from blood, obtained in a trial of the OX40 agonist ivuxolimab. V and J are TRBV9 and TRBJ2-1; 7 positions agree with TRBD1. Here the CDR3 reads CASSARQGQLLPLFF. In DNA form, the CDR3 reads TGTGCCAGCAGCGCACGACAGGGTCAATTACTCCCTCTGTTCTTC.